This TCR beta chain was documented in a study of blood T cell repertoires in COVID-19. Measured with immunoSEQ multiplex PCR; TCRdb has only the in-frame clones, and not every one. Of some 130,000 clones in the sample, over 75% were seen once. CDR3 length: 14 amino acids. From germline, CDR1 is SGHVS and CDR2 FQNEAQ. The V and J ends lost 5 bases and 6 bases respectively, with 13 bases between them. The chain combines TRBV7-8 with TRBJ2-2, with D perhaps matching TRBD1 (5 bases). Sequenced input: peripheral blood. This TCR derives from an older woman with acute or convalescent COVID-19. Here the CDR3 DNA reads TGTGCCAGCAGCCCCCAGGGAATGGCCGGGGAGCTGTTTTTT. Protein: CASSPQGMAGELFF.